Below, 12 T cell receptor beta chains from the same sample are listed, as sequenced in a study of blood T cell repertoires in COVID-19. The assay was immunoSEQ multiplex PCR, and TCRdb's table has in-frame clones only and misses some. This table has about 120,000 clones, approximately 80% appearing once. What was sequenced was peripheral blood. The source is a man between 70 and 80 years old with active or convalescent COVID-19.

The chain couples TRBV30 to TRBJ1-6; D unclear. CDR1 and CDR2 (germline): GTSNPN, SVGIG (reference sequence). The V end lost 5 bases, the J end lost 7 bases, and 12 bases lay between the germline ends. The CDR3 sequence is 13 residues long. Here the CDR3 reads CAWVTEWNSPLHF. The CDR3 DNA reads TGTGCCTGGGTCACTGAGTGGAATTCACCCCTCCACTTT.

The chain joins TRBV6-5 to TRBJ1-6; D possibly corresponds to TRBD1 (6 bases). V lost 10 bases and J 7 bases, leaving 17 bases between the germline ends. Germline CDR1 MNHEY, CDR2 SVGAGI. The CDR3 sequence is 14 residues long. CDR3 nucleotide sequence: TGTGCCACCTCTCTAAAGGACAGAAATTCACCCCTCCACTTT. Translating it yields CATSLKDRNSPLHF.

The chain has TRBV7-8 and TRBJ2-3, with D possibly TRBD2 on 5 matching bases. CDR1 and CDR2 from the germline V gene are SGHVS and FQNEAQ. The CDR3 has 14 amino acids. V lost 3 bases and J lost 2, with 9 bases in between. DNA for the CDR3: TGTGCCAGCAGCTTTACGACTACCACAGATACGCAGTATTTT. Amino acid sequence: CASSFTTTTDTQYF.

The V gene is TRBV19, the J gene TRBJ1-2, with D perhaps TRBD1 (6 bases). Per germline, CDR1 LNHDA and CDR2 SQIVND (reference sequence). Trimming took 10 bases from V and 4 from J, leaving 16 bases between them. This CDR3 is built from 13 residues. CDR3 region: CAIFNRDGYGYTF. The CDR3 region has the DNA TGTGCCATCTTTAACAGGGACGGCTATGGCTACACCTTC.

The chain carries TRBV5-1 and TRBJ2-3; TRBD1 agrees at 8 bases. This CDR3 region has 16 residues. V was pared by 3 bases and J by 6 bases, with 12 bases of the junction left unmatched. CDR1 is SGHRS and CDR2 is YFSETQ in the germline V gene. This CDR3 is CASSSAQGAGWDTQYF. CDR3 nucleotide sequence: TGCGCCAGCAGCTCTGCTCAGGGGGCGGGTTGGGATACGCAGTATTTT.

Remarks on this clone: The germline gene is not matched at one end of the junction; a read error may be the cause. The DNA for the CDR3 is TGTGCCAGTAGTACGGGACAGGGAGGATATGGCCACACCTTC. Its translation: CASSTGQGGYGHTF. The rearrangement joins TRBV19 to TRBJ1-2, with 9 bases that match TRBD1. CDR3 length equals 14 residues. Germline V lookup: CDR1 LNHDA, CDR2 SQIVND (reference sequence).

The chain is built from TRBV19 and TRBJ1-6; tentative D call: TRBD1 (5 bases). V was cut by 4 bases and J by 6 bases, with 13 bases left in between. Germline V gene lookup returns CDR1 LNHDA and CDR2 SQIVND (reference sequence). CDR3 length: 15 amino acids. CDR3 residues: CASSNHAGLNSPLHF. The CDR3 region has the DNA TGTGCCAGTAGTAATCACGCAGGGCTTAATTCACCCCTCCACTTT.

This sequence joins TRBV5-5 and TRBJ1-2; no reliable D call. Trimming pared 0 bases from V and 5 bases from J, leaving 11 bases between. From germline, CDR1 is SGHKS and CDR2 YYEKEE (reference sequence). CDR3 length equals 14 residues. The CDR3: CASSLGASRYGYTF. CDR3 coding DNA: TGTGCCAGCAGCTTGGGGGCCAGTCGGTATGGCTACACCTTC.

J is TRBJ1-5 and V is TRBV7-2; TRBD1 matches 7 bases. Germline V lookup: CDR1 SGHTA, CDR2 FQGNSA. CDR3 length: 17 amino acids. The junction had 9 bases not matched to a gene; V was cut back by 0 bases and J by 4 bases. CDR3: CASSLAAGGLRNQPQHF. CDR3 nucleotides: TGTGCCAGCAGCTTAGCGGCAGGGGGGCTTCGTAATCAGCCCCAGCATTTT.

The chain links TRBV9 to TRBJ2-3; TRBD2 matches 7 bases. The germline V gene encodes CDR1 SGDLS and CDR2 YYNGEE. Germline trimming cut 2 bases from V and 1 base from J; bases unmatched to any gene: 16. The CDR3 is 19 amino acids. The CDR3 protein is CASSVMDRMGGRGTDTQYF. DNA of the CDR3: TGTGCCAGCAGCGTTATGGATCGTATGGGGGGGAGGGGCACAGATACGCAGTATTTT.

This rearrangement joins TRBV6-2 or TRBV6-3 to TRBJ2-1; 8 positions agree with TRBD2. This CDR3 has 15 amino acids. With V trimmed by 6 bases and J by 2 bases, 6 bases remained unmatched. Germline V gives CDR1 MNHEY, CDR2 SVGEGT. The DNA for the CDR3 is TGTGCCAGCAGCGTGACACTAGCGGCCTACAATGAGCAGTTCTTC. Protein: CASSVTLAAYNEQFF.

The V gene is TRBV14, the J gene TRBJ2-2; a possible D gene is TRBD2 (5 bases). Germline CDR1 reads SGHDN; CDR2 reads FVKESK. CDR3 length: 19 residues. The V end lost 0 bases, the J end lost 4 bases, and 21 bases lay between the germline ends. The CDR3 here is CASSQERQPRTLFTGELFF. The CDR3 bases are TGTGCCAGCAGCCAAGAACGCCAGCCTAGGACTCTCTTCACCGGGGAGCTGTTTTTT.